The TCR beta chain described here comes from a study of blood T cells in healthy people across ages. With a J-beta primer mix and a sample-barcoded 5' primer, a second PCR ran about 7 to 11 cycles. TCRdb independently ran MiXCR on the 5' RACE reads; one entry per CDR3 protein. The table shows 540,000 or so distinct CDR3 sequences, with around 48% occurring only once. Sequenced input: blood. This sequence was found in a man older than 75 in good health.

The CDR3 spells CASRLRQGEDIGELFF. CDR3 DNA: TGTGCCAGCAGACTAAGACAGGGGGAGGACATCGGGGAGCTGTTTTTT. The V and J genes are TRBV7-2 and TRBJ2-2, with 9 bases aligning to TRBD1. Germline loops: CDR1 SGHTA, CDR2 FQGNSA. The trim removed 6 bases at V and 7 bases at J, leaving 12 bases unmatched. CDR3 length equals 16 residues.